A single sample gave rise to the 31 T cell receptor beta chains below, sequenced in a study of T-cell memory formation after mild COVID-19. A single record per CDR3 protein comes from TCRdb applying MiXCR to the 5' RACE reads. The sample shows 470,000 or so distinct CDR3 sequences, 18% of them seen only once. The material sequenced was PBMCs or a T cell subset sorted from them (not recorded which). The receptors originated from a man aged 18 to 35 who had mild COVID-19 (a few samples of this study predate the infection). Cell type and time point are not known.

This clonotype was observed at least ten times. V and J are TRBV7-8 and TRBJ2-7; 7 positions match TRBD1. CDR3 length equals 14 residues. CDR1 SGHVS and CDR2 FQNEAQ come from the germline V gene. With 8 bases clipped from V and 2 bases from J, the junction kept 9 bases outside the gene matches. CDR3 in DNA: TGTGCCAGCCAGGGGGACAGCGCAACCTACGAGCAGTACTTC. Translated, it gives CASQGDSATYEQYF.

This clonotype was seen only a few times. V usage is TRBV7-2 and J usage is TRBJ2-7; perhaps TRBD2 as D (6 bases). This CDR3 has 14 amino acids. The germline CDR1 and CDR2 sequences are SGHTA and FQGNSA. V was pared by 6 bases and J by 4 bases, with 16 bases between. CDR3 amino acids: CASRTDGGGYEQYF. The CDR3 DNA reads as TGTGCCAGCAGAACCGACGGGGGAGGATACGAGCAGTACTTC.

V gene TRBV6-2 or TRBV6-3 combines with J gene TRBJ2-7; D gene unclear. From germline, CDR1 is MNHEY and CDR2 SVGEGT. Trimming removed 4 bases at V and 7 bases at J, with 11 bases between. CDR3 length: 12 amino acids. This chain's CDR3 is CASSSSSREQYV. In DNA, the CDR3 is TGTGCCAGCAGTTCATCCAGTAGAGAGCAGTACGTC.

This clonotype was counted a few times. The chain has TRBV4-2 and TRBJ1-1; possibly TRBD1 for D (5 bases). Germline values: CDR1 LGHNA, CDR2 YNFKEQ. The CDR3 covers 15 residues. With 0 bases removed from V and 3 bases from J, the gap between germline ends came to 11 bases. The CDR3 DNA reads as TGTGCCAGCAGCCAAGATTGGGGGAGTGACACTGAAGCTTTCTTT. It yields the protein CASSQDWGSDTEAFF.

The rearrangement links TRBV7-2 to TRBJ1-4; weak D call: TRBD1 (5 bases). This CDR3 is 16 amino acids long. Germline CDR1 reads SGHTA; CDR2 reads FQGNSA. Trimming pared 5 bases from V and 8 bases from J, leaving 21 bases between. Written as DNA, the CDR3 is TGTGCCAGCAGCCTTGGGACGGCCCCGGCCACCGAAAAACTGTTTTTT. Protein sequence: CASSLGTAPATEKLFF.

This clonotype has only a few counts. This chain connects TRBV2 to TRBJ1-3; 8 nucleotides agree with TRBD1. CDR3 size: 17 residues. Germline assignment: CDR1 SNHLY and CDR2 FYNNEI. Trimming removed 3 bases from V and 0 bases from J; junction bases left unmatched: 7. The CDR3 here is CASSDPGQGSSGNTIYF. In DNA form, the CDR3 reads TGTGCCAGCAGTGACCCCGGACAGGGCAGCTCTGGAAACACCATATATTTT.

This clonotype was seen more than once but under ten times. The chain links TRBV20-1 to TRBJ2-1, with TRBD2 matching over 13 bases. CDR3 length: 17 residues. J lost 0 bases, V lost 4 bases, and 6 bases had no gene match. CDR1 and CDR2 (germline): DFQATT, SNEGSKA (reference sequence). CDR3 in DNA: TGCAGTGCTACGGGACTAGCGGGGTCTAACTCCTACAATGAGCAGTTCTTC. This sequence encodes CSATGLAGSNSYNEQFF.

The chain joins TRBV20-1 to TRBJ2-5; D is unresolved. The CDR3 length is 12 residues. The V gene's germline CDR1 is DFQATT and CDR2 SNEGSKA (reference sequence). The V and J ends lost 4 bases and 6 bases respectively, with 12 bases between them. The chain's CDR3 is CSAKTVQQTQYF. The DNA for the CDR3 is TGCAGTGCTAAGACCGTACAACAGACCCAGTACTTC.

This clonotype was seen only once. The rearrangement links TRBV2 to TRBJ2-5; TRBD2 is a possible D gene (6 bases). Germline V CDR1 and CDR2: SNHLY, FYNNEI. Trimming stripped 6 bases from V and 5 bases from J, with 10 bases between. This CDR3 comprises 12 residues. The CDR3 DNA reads TGTGCCAGCAGGACTAGTCGGGAGACCCAGTACTTC. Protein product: CASRTSRETQYF. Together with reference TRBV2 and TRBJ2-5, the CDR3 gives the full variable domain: EPEVTQTPSHQVTQMGQEVILRCVPISNHLYFYWYRQILGQKVEFLVSFYNNEISEKSEIFDDQFSVERPDGSNFTLKIRSTKLEDSAMYFCASRTSRETQYFGPGTRLLVL.

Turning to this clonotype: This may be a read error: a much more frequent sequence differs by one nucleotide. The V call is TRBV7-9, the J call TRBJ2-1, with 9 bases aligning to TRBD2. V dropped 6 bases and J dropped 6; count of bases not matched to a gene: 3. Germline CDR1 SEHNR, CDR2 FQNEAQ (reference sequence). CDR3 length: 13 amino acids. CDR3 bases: TGTGCCAGCAGACCGACTAGCGGCAATGAGCAGTTCTTC. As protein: CASRPTSGNEQFF.

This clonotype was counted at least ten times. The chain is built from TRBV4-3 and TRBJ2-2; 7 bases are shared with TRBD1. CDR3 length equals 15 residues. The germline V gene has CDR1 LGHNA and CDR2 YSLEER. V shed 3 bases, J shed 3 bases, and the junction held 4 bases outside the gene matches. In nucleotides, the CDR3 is TGCGCCAGCAGCCACCAGGACAGGTACACCGGGGAGCTGTTTTTT. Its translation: CASSHQDRYTGELFF.

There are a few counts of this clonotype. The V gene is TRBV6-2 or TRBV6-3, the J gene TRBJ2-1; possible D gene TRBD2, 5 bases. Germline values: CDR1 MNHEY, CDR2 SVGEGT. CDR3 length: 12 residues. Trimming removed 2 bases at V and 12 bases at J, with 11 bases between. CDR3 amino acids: CASSYVRGRQFF. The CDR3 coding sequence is TGTGCCAGCAGTTACGTCCGGGGAAGGCAGTTCTTC.

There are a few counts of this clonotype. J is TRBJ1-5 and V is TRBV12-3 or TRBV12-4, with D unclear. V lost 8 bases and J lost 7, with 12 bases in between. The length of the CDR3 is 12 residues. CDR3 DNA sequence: TGTGCCAGCGGGCTCTATGGGCAGCCCCAGCATTTT. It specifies CASGLYGQPQHF.

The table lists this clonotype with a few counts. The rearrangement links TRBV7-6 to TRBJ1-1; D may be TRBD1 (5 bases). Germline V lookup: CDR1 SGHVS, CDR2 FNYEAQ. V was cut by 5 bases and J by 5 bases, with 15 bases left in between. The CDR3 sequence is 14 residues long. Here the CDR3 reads CASSPGGGGTEAFF. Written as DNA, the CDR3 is TGTGCCAGCAGCCCCGGGGGGGGTGGAACTGAAGCTTTCTTT.

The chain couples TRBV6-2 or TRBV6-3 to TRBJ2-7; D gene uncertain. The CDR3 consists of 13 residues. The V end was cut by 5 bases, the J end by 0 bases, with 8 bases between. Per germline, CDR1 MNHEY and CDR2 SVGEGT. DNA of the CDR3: TGTGCCAGCAGTCCTACCATCTCCTACGAGCAGTACTTC. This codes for CASSPTISYEQYF.

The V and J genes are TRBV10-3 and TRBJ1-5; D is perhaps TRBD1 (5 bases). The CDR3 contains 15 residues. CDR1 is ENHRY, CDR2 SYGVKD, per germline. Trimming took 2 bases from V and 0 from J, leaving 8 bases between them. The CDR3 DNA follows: TGTGCCATCAGTGAGGCAGGGTATAGCAATCAGCCCCAGCATTTT. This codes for CAISEAGYSNQPQHF.

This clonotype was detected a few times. For the CDR3, the DNA is TGCGCCAGCAGCCAAGCGCCGGGACAGGGGGCTTACGAGCAGTACTTC. Translation gives CASSQAPGQGAYEQYF. The chain joins TRBV4-1 to TRBJ2-7, with 12 bases matching TRBD1. Trimming removed 1 base from V and 4 bases from J; junction bases left unmatched: 5. The germline V gene encodes CDR1 MGHRA and CDR2 YSYEKL. The length of the CDR3 is 16 residues.

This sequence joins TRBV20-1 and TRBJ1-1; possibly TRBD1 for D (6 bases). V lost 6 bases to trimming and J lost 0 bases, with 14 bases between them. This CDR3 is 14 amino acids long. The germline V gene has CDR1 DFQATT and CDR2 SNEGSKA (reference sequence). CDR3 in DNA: TGCAGTGCGAAAGGGGGGGCCATGAACACTGAAGCTTTCTTT. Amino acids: CSAKGGAMNTEAFF.

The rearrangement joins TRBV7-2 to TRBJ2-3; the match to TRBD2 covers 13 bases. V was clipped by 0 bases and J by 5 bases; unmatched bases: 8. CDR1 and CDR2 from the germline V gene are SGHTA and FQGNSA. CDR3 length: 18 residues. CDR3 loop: CASSLAPTSGGVRDTQYF. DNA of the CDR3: TGTGCCAGCAGCTTAGCCCCTACTAGCGGGGGGGTCCGAGATACGCAGTATTTT.

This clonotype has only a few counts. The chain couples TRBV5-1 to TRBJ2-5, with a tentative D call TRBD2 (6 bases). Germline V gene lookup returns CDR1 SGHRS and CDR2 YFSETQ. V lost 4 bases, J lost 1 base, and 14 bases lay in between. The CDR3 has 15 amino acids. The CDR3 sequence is CASSHGTALQETQYF. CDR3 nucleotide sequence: TGCGCCAGCAGCCATGGGACTGCCCTCCAAGAGACCCAGTACTTC.

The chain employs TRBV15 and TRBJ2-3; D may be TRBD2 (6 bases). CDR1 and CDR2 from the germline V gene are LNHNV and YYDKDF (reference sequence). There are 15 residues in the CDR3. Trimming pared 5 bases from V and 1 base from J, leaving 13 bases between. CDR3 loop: CATSARAGGTDTQYF. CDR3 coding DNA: TGTGCCACCAGCGCTCGAGCGGGTGGCACAGATACGCAGTATTTT.

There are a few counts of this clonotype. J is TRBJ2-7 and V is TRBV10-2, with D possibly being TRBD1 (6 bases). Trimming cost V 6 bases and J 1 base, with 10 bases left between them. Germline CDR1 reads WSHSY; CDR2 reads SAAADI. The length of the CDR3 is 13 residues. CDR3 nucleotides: TGCGCCAGCAGAGACCAGGGGTCCTACGAGCAGTACTTC. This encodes CASRDQGSYEQYF.

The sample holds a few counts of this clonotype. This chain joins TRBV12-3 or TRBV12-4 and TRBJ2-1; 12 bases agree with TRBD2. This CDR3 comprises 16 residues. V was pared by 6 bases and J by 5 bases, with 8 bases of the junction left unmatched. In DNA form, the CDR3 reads TGTGCCAGCAGCCGCATACTAGCGGGGGGAAACAATGAGCAGTTCTTC. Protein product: CASSRILAGGNNEQFF.

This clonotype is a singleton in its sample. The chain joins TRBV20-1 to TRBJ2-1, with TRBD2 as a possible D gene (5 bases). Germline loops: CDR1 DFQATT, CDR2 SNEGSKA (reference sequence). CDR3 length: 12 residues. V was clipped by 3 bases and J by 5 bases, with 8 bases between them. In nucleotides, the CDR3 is TGCAGTGCTAGTAGGCGGGACAATGAGCAGTTCTTC. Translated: CSASRRDNEQFF.

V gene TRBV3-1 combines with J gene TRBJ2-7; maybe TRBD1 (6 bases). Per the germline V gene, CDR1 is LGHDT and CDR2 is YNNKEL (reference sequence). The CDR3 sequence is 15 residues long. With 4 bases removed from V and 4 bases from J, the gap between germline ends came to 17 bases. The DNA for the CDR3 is TGTGCCAGCAGCCCCTCGTCAGGACAGAGTTACGAGCAGTACTTC. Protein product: CASSPSSGQSYEQYF.

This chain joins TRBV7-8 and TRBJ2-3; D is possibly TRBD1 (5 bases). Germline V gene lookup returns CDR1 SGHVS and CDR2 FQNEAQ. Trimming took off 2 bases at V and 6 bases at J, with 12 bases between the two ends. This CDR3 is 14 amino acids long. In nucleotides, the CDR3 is TGTGCCAGCAGCTTATACCAGGGTGACGATACGCAGTATTTT. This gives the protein CASSLYQGDDTQYF.

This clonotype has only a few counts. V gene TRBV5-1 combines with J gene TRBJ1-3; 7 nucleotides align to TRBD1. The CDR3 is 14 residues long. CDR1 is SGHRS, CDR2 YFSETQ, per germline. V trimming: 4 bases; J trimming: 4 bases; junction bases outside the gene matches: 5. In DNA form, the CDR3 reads TGCGCCAGCAGCGCGGGACAGAGAGGAAACACCATATATTTT. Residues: CASSAGQRGNTIYF.

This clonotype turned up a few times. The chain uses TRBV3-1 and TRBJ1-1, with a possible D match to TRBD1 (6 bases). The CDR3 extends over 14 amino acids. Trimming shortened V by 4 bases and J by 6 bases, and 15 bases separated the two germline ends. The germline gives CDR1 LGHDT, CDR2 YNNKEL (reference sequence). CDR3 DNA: TGTGCCAGCAGCCGAGAATACAGGGACGCTGAAGCTTTCTTT. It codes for CASSREYRDAEAFF.

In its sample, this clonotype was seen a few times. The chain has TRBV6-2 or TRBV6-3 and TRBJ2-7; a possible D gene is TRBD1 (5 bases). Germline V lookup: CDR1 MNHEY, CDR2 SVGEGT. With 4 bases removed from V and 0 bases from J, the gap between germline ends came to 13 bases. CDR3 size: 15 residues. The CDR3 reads CASSLSTGLSYEQYF. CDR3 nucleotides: TGTGCCAGCAGTTTGTCAACAGGTCTCTCCTACGAGCAGTACTTC.

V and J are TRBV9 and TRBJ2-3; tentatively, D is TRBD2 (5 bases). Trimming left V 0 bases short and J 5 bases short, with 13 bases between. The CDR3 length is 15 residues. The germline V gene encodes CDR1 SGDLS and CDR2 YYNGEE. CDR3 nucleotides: TGTGCCAGCAGCGTAGAACCCGCCGAGGGAGATACGCAGTATTTT. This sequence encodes CASSVEPAEGDTQYF.

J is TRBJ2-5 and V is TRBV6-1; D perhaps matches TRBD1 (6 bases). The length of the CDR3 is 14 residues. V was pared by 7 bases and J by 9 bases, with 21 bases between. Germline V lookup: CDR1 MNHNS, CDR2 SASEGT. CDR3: CASNRDPAEGAQYF. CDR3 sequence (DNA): TGTGCCAGCAACCGGGACCCCGCCGAGGGGGCCCAGTACTTC.